Listed below are T cell receptor beta chains from one sample, sequenced in a study of blood T cell repertoires in COVID-19. Sequenced by immunoSEQ multiplex PCR; TCRdb stores in-frame clones only, minus some. In the table there are approximately 250,000 clones, 83% of which are singletons. Material for sequencing was peripheral blood. The receptors were gathered from a man in his 60s who had recovered from COVID-19. Each CDR3 is given with its conserved first and last residue. A D gene is named only where the DNA matches it firmly. Size is stated for part of the rows, as once, few or many counts, or as a class when the clone is expanded.

- | 13 | TRBJ1-5 | TRBV19 | - | TGTGCCAGTAGGAGCAGCGGCAATCAGCCCCAGCATTTT | CASRSSGNQPQHF
- | 16 | TRBJ2-5 | TRBV5-1 | TRBD2 | TGCGCCAGCAGCTTGGAGCGAGCGGGGGTTTCAGAGACCCAGTACTTC | CASSLERAGVSETQYF
- | 13 | TRBJ2-3 | TRBV4-2 | - | TGTGCCAGCGGCGGGACCCAAGGTCATACGCAGTATTTT | CASGGTQGHTQYF
- | 14 | TRBJ2-7 | TRBV28 | - | TGTGCCAGCAGACCATCGGACACCTCCTACGAGCAGTACTTC | CASRPSDTSYEQYF
- | 14 | TRBJ2-3 | TRBV5-8 | - | TGTGCCAGCAGCTTGCCAGGAGGTGGCGATACGCAGTATTTT | CASSLPGGGDTQYF
- | 15 | TRBJ2-1 | TRBV10-3 | - | TGTGCCATCAGGGGTAGCGGAGGGTCCTACAATGAGCAGTTCTTC | CAIRGSGGSYNEQFF
- | 14 | TRBJ2-2 | TRBV18 | - | TGTGCCAGCTCACCACCTCAGGACACCGGGGAGCTGTTTTTT | CASSPPQDTGELFF
- | 16 | TRBJ2-3 | TRBV6-1 | TRBD2 | TGTGCCAGCAGTGAAAACTGGCTAGCGGGCACAGATACGCAGTATTTT | CASSENWLAGTDTQYF
- | 12 | TRBJ2-2 | TRBV29-1 | TRBD1 | TGCAGCGCAGGACAGGGGGACGGGGAGCTGTTTTTT | CSAGQGDGELFF
- | 16 | TRBJ2-1 | TRBV30 | - | TGTGCCTGGAGTCCAAGCACAGGCGTCGGGCGCAATGAGCAGTTCTTC | CAWSPSTGVGRNEQFF
- | 16 | TRBJ2-6 | TRBV7-3 | - | TGTGCCAGCAGCTTAACGTCGCGGTCTGGGGCCAACGTCCTGACTTTC | CASSLTSRSGANVLTF
- | 14 | TRBJ2-7 | TRBV5-1 | TRBD1 | TGCGCCAGCGCGAACGGGACAGGGTCCCACGAGCAGTACTTC | CASANGTGSHEQYF
- | 17 | TRBJ1-1 | TRBV7-9 | TRBD1 | TGTGCCAGCAGCCCTGGACAGGGGGCCGTTGGCTACACTGAAGCTTTCTTT | CASSPGQGAVGYTEAFF
- | 15 | TRBJ1-1 | TRBV5-8 | - | TGTGCCAGCAGCTCGAGGGGGGGCATGAACACTGAAGCTTTCTTT | CASSSRGGMNTEAFF
- | 13 | TRBJ2-1 | TRBV19 | - | TGTGCCAGTAGTAAGAACTTCTACAATGAGCAGTTCTTC | CASSKNFYNEQFF
- | 13 | TRBJ2-7 | TRBV28 | - | TGTGCCAGCAGCCGCGGCGCAACCTACGAGCAGTACTTC | CASSRGATYEQYF
- | 14 | TRBJ1-1 | TRBV18 | TRBD1 | TGTGCCAGCTCACCCGGGACAGGATCCCCTGAAGCTTTCTTT | CASSPGTGSPEAFF
- | 12 | TRBJ1-1 | TRBV6-6 | TRBD1 | TGTGCCAGCAGTCGACAGGGTACTGAAGCTTTCTTT | CASSRQGTEAFF
once | 14 | TRBJ2-7 | TRBV14 | TRBD1 | TGTGCCAGCAGCTCACGGGACAGAGGCTACGAGCAGTACTTC | CASSSRDRGYEQYF
- | 15 | TRBJ1-2 | TRBV7-8 | TRBD1 | TGTGCCAGCAGCTTAGCACAGGGGGCAAACTATGGCTACACCTTC | CASSLAQGANYGYTF
- | 15 | TRBJ2-1 | TRBV11-1 | TRBD2 | TGTGCCAGCAGCTTAGTTAGCGGGTCGAGTAATGGGCAGTTCTTC | CASSLVSGSSNGQFF
few | 15 | TRBJ2-7 | TRBV7-2 | - | TGTGCCAGCAGCTTAGACCTAGCGCGATCCTACGAGCAGTACTTC | CASSLDLARSYEQYF
- | 15 | TRBJ2-5 | TRBV7-6 | - | TGTGCCAGCAGCCCAAGTAGCAGACGACAAGAGACCCAGTACTTC | CASSPSSRRQETQYF
- | 16 | TRBJ2-5 | TRBV2 | TRBD2 | TGTGCCAGCAGTGAGAGCCAGCGGGGGGGCCCTGAGACCCAGTACTTC | CASSESQRGGPETQYF